This entry lists 20 T cell receptor beta chains sequenced from one sample in a study of T cell repertoires in cytomegalovirus infection. The antigens for these receptors are not known. TCRdb processed the reads anew with MiXCR; each CDR3 protein has one entry. The sample gives hundreds of thousands of distinct CDR3 sequences, 25% to 35% of which show up once; 15% to 20% is in the top ten. The source material was cultured PBMCs, sampled from culture after CMV antigen stimulation. These receptors were obtained from a human donor in good health (CMV status not recorded). Some clones in this sample may be carry-over from other donors' samples.

J is TRBJ2-1 and V is TRBV5-1; weak D call: TRBD1 (5 bases). The CDR3 spans 15 residues. Germline-derived CDR1 and CDR2 are SGHRS and YFSETQ. V gave up 1 base and J gave up 6 bases, with 14 bases separating them. This chain's CDR3 is CASSLTVVQGNEQFF. CDR3 DNA sequence: TGCGCCAGCAGCTTGACGGTAGTTCAGGGCAATGAGCAGTTCTTC.

The table lists this clonotype with a few counts. This chain uses TRBV4-1 with TRBJ2-7; D is perhaps TRBD1 (5 bases). Between the trimmed V and J ends, which lost 1 base and 1 base, there was a span of 14 bases. This CDR3 is 16 amino acids long. Germline assignment: CDR1 MGHRA and CDR2 YSYEKL. The CDR3 region has the DNA TGCGCCAGCAGCCAAGGCCGACAGAGCCGTTCCTACGAGCAGTACTTC. Translation: CASSQGRQSRSYEQYF.

In DNA form, the CDR3 reads TGTGCCTGGACTACGGGGACTGAAGCTTTCTTT. It is translated as CAWTTGTEAFF. The chain has TRBV30 and TRBJ1-1; the D is unclear. Per the germline V gene, CDR1 is GTSNPN and CDR2 is SVGIG (reference sequence). This CDR3 is built from 11 residues. The V and J ends lost 4 bases and 5 bases respectively, with 8 bases between them.

This clonotype was detected only a few times. J is TRBJ2-1 and V is TRBV19; maybe TRBD1 (6 bases). The V gene's germline CDR1 is LNHDA and CDR2 SQIVND (reference sequence). Trimming removed 0 bases from V and 15 bases from J, with 12 bases in between. The CDR3 length is 12 residues. In DNA form, the CDR3 reads TGTGCCAGTAGTATAGAACTCAGGGGTGGGTTCTTC. As protein: CASSIELRGGFF.

The chain has TRBV7-2 and TRBJ2-5, with a tentative D call TRBD2 (7 bases). The CDR3 loop spans 14 amino acids. Germline V CDR1 and CDR2: SGHTA, FQGNSA. With 3 bases removed from V and 5 bases from J, the gap between germline ends came to 13 bases. CDR3: CASSFRGGRETQYF. The DNA of the CDR3 is TGTGCCAGCAGCTTTAGGGGGGGTAGGGAGACCCAGTACTTC.

The gene calls are TRBV27 and TRBJ2-7; D is ambiguous. V was shortened by 5 bases and J by 0 bases, with 17 bases between the two germline ends. Germline loops: CDR1 MNHEY, CDR2 SMNVEV (reference sequence). The CDR3 extends over 16 amino acids. The DNA for the CDR3 is TGTGCCAGCAGTCCTGTATGGACGAGAAGCTCCTACGAGCAGTACTTC. It yields the protein CASSPVWTRSSYEQYF.

This clonotype was seen repeatedly, ten times or more. J is TRBJ1-1 and V is TRBV7-2, with 7 bases identical to TRBD1. Germline V gives CDR1 SGHTA, CDR2 FQGNSA. The CDR3 length is 15 residues. J lost 1 base, V lost 4 bases, and 6 bases had no gene match. The DNA for the CDR3 is TGTGCCAGCAGCTCAATGGGACAGTCGAACACTGAAGCTTTCTTT. The encoded protein is CASSSMGQSNTEAFF.

V is TRBV4-3 and J is TRBJ2-2; D is uncertain. V was cut by 0 bases and J by 7 bases, with 9 bases left in between. The CDR3 loop spans 14 amino acids. Germline values: CDR1 LGHNA, CDR2 YSLEER. CDR3 residues: CASSQDLRRGELFF. CDR3 nucleotide sequence: TGCGCCAGCAGCCAAGATCTGCGTCGCGGGGAGCTGTTTTTT.

A word on this clonotype: In this CDR3 the conserved last residue, phenylalanine or tryptophan, is missing, so a read error is likely. The chain joins TRBV6-6 to TRBJ1-2; weak D call: TRBD1 (5 bases). Germline values: CDR1 MNHNY, CDR2 SVGAGI (reference sequence). V was shortened by 0 bases and J by 8 bases, with 10 bases between the two germline ends. CDR3 length equals 13 residues. This CDR3 reads CASSYSDEGGYTS. The CDR3 bases are TGTGCCAGCAGTTACTCCGACGAGGGGGGCTACACCTCC.

The chain carries TRBV14 and TRBJ1-6; a possible D gene is TRBD1 (6 bases). CDR1 SGHDN and CDR2 FVKESK come from the germline V gene. The CDR3 runs 14 residues. V lost 4 bases and J 6 bases, leaving 10 bases between the germline ends. The CDR3 DNA reads TGTGCCAGCAGCCGCGGGACAAGTAATTCACCCCTCCACTTT. This sequence encodes CASSRGTSNSPLHF. Based on the CDR3 plus reference TRBV14 and TRBJ1-6, the full variable domain is EAGVTQFPSHSVIEKGQTVTLRCDPISGHDNLYWYRRVMGKEIKFLLHFVKESKQDESGMPNNRFLAERTGGTYSTLKVQPAELEDSGVYFCASSRGTSNSPLHFGNGTRLTVT.

The chain is built from TRBV25-1 and TRBJ1-2; tentatively, D is TRBD1 (6 bases). Trimming removed 6 bases from V and 4 bases from J, with 15 bases in between. Germline CDR1 is MGHDK and CDR2 is SYGVNS. The CDR3 is 14 amino acids. DNA of the CDR3: TGTGCCAGCAGCCGGACAGCCGAGCCCTATGGCTACACCTTC. Its translation is CASSRTAEPYGYTF.

V gene TRBV7-2 combines with J gene TRBJ1-1; D is undetermined. Per germline, CDR1 SGHTA and CDR2 FQGNSA. The CDR3 totals 12 residues. Trimming pared 5 bases from V and 8 bases from J, leaving 12 bases between. The CDR3 region has the DNA TGTGCCAGCAGCCAACCGAGCCCAGAAGCTTTCTTT. Its translation is CASSQPSPEAFF.

This clonotype was picked up a small number of times. The rearrangement links TRBV2 to TRBJ2-2, with TRBD2 matching over 12 bases. The germline V gene encodes CDR1 SNHLY and CDR2 FYNNEI. The V and J ends lost 3 bases and 9 bases, in that order; junction bases with no gene match: 11. The CDR3 contains 17 residues. CDR3 region: CASSEAASGRAGRELFF. For the CDR3, the DNA is TGTGCCAGCAGTGAGGCCGCTAGCGGGAGGGCCGGGCGGGAGCTGTTTTTT.

V and J are TRBV9 and TRBJ1-6, with D possibly matching TRBD1 (5 bases). The CDR3 spans 18 residues. Trimming shortened V by 4 bases and J by 0 bases, and 17 bases separated the two germline ends. Germline V CDR1 and CDR2: SGDLS, YYNGEE. The CDR3 coding sequence is TGTGCCAGCAGCCCCCGGGACTCCCTGAGCTCCTATAATTCACCCCTCCACTTT. It is translated as CASSPRDSLSSYNSPLHF.

Details on this clonotype: At one of its ends the junction is not consistent with the germline gene, which may arise from a read error. This rearrangement joins TRBV6-2 or TRBV6-3 to TRBJ2-7; D call uncertain. CDR3 length: 11 residues. CDR1 is MNHEY, CDR2 SVGEGT, per germline. The CDR3 here is CASRYFYEQYF. Written as DNA, the CDR3 is TGTGCCAGCAGGTACTTCTACGAGCAGTACTTC.

This clonotype has a count of ten or more. V gene TRBV7-8 combines with J gene TRBJ2-5; 13 bases are shared with TRBD2. The germline V gene has CDR1 SGHVS and CDR2 FQNEAQ. The CDR3 covers 16 residues. The V segment lost 5 bases and the J segment 5 bases; nucleotides outside the gene matches: 8. The CDR3 is CASSAELAGGPETQYF. CDR3 bases: TGTGCCAGCAGCGCTGAACTAGCGGGAGGGCCGGAGACCCAGTACTTC.

This clonotype was counted between two and nine times. The chain joins TRBV7-7 to TRBJ2-3; 7 nucleotides line up with TRBD2. The CDR3 loop spans 14 amino acids. With V trimmed by 5 bases and J by 2 bases, 4 bases remained unmatched. Per the germline V gene, CDR1 is SSHAT and CDR2 is FNYEAQ (reference sequence). The CDR3 DNA is TGTGCCAGCAGCCCACTAGCGAACACAGATACGCAGTATTTT. Translation gives CASSPLANTDTQYF.

This clonotype came up a few times. The chain employs TRBV29-1 and TRBJ2-2, with no clear D. The V end was cut by 5 bases, the J end by 3 bases, with 7 bases between. The length of the CDR3 is 12 residues. Germline V gene lookup returns CDR1 SQVTM and CDR2 ANQGSEA. DNA for the CDR3: TGCAGCGTTCTTATCCACACCGGGGAGCTGTTTTTT. Amino acid sequence: CSVLIHTGELFF.

The genes are TRBV4-1 and TRBJ2-7; D is perhaps TRBD1 or TRBD2 (5 bases each). V dropped 8 bases and J dropped 7 bases, with 18 bases sitting between them. This CDR3 has 13 amino acids. Germline V lookup: CDR1 MGHRA, CDR2 YSYEKL. This chain's CDR3 is CASSVSRGREQYF. The CDR3 DNA is TGCGCCAGCTCCGTCTCGAGGGGACGGGAGCAGTACTTC.

With respect to this clonotype: A read error is likely, as this CDR3 ends without the conserved phenylalanine or tryptophan. The chain links TRBV11-2 to TRBJ1-2, with no clear D. The CDR3 sequence is 14 residues long. V lost 4 bases to trimming and J lost 4 bases, with 13 bases between them. Germline CDR1 SGHAT, CDR2 FQNNGV. CDR3 bases: TGTGCCAGCAGCTCCCCACCCGAGTTCTATGGCTACACCCTC. Translation gives CASSSPPEFYGYTL.